Each of the 22 T cell receptor beta chains below was sequenced from the same sample in a study of siplizumab effects on memory and regulatory T cells. The repertoire was sequenced with immunoSEQ multiplex PCR; TCRdb's copy has only in-frame clones and lacks some. The data show under 100,000 clones, with 85% to 95% seen just once and approximately 1.2% held by the top ten. Sequences were obtained from non-Treg CD4+ T cells sorted from blood. Receptors were obtained from a human donor in good health.

The V gene is TRBV5-1, the J gene TRBJ2-3; D ambiguous. V lost 4 bases and J lost 2, with 14 bases in between. The CDR3 extends over 15 amino acids. Germline-derived CDR1 and CDR2 are SGHRS and YFSETQ. The CDR3 coding sequence is TGCGCCAGCAGCCCGCAAAAAGGGAACACAGATACGCAGTATTTT. This gives the protein CASSPQKGNTDTQYF. Complete variable domain (other parts from reference TRBV5-1 and TRBJ2-3): KAGVTQTPRYLIKTRGQQVTLSCSPISGHRSVSWYQQTPGQGLQFLFEYFSETQRNKGNFPGRFSGRQFSNSRSEMNVSTLELGDSALYLCASSPQKGNTDTQYFGPGTRLTVL.

Comment on this clone: The identical CDR3 is also encoded by other nucleotide sequences in the sample. The chain uses TRBV27 and TRBJ1-1; tentative D call: TRBD1 (5 bases). CDR1 and CDR2 (germline): MNHEY, SMNVEV (reference sequence). Trimming took 3 bases from V and 2 from J, leaving 7 bases between them. CDR3 length: 13 residues. The CDR3 is CASSFGGNTEAFF. CDR3 coding DNA: TGTGCCAGCAGTTTTGGGGGAAACACTGAAGCTTTCTTT.

The rearrangement uses TRBV28 and TRBJ2-3; no firm D call. V gave up 3 bases and J gave up 10 bases, with 17 bases separating them. Germline V gene sequence: CDR1 MDHEN, CDR2 SYDVKM. The CDR3 contains 14 residues. The CDR3, as DNA: TGTGCCAGCAGTTTTAGGGAAAGAAGGCGAGCGCAGTATTTT. The encoded protein is CASSFRERRRAQYF.

The chain couples TRBV6-1 to TRBJ1-2; D might be TRBD1 (5 bases). The V end was cut by 4 bases, the J end by 2 bases, with 26 bases between. The CDR3 is made up of 19 amino acids. Germline V CDR1 and CDR2: MNHNS, SASEGT. The CDR3 loop is CASSGRTQMWGGWNYGYTF. The DNA of the CDR3 is TGTGCCAGCAGTGGCCGGACCCAGATGTGGGGGGGTTGGAACTATGGCTACACCTTC.

The gene calls are TRBV10-2 and TRBJ2-3, with D perhaps TRBD1 (6 bases). Germline V CDR1 and CDR2: WSHSY, SAAADI. The ends were cut back, 2 bases at V and 8 bases at J, with 11 bases in the middle. This CDR3 is built from 13 residues. The CDR3 coding sequence is TGCGCCAGCAGTGAGGAGCTAGGGGGTACGCAGTATTTT. Its translation is CASSEELGGTQYF.

This clone has a single count. CDR3 nucleotide sequence: TGTGCCAGTAGTATATCTGTGGACAGGGGTAACGAGCAGTACTTC. Translated, it gives CASSISVDRGNEQYF. This sequence joins TRBV19 and TRBJ2-7; 9 nucleotides align to TRBD1. Germline values: CDR1 LNHDA, CDR2 SQIVND (reference sequence). The CDR3 has 15 amino acids. J gave up 5 bases and V 2 bases, and 7 bases lay outside the gene matches.

This clone has just one count. The rearrangement uses TRBV2 and TRBJ2-1, with 7 bases fitting TRBD1. Germline trimming cut 5 bases from V and 6 bases from J; bases unmatched to any gene: 10. CDR1 and CDR2 from the germline V gene are SNHLY and FYNNEI. This CDR3 is built from 15 residues. The CDR3: CASSPPGQRINEQFF. In DNA, the CDR3 is TGTGCCAGCAGTCCACCGGGACAGAGAATCAATGAGCAGTTCTTC.

The chain has TRBV7-8 and TRBJ1-1; D may be TRBD1 (5 bases). The ends were cut back, 1 base at V and 1 base at J, with 10 bases in the middle. This CDR3 has 15 amino acids. The V gene's germline CDR1 is SGHVS and CDR2 FQNEAQ. CDR3 protein: CASSLDGGKNTEAFF. The CDR3 DNA sequence: TGTGCCAGCAGCTTAGATGGGGGGAAGAACACTGAAGCTTTCTTT. Variable domain in full (rest from reference TRBV7-8 and TRBJ1-1): GAGVSQSPRYKVAKRGQDVALRCDPISGHVSLFWYQQALGQGPEFLTYFQNEAQLDKSGLPSDRFFAERPEGSVSTLKIQRTQQEDSAVYLCASSLDGGKNTEAFFGQGTRLTVV.

This clone was detected only once. The genes are TRBV11-2 and TRBJ2-1, with D possibly TRBD2 on 6 matching bases. From germline, CDR1 is SGHAT and CDR2 FQNNGV. This CDR3 has 16 amino acids. Trimming removed 7 bases at V and 3 bases at J, with 19 bases between. The CDR3 DNA reads as TGTGCCAGCACCCGGCTTTTGGCGGGAAACTACAATGAGCAGTTCTTC. This gives the protein CASTRLLAGNYNEQFF.

The CDR3 DNA reads TGTGCCAGCAGCCCCGGGACGGCGAACACTGAAGCTTTCTTT. Protein: CASSPGTANTEAFF. The chain is built from TRBV6-1 and TRBJ1-1; D might be TRBD1 (5 bases). Trimming pared 6 bases from V and 1 base from J, leaving 12 bases between. The CDR3 loop spans 14 amino acids. The germline V gene encodes CDR1 MNHNS and CDR2 SASEGT.

This rearrangement joins TRBV28 to TRBJ2-5; 8 positions agree with TRBD1. The CDR3 consists of 15 residues. Germline V gives CDR1 MDHEN, CDR2 SYDVKM. The V segment lost 4 bases and the J segment 3 bases; nucleotides outside the gene matches: 7. In nucleotides, the CDR3 is TGTGCCAGCAGTTGGGACAGGCGGCTCAAAGAGACCCAGTACTTC. Translating it yields CASSWDRRLKETQYF. The variable domain in full, with the rest retrieved from reference TRBV28 and TRBJ2-5, is DVKVTQSSRYLVKRTGEKVFLECVQDMDHENMFWYRQDPGLGLRLIYFSYDVKMKEKGDIPEGYSVSREKKERFSLILESASTNQTSMYLCASSWDRRLKETQYFGPGTRLLVL.

The count of this clone is one. V usage is TRBV28 and J usage is TRBJ2-5; D unresolved. The CDR3 spans 13 residues. Germline lookup yields CDR1 MDHEN and CDR2 SYDVKM. The V end was cut by 4 bases, the J end by 2 bases, with 8 bases between. The CDR3 loop reads CASSYVPQETQYF. CDR3 nucleotide sequence: TGTGCCAGCAGTTACGTACCGCAAGAGACCCAGTACTTC.

The rearrangement uses TRBV29-1 and TRBJ2-7; D is undetermined. The CDR3 contains 13 residues. Germline-derived CDR1 and CDR2 are SQVTM and ANQGSEA. The V gene lost 1 base and the J gene lost 7 bases, with 14 bases spanning the gap. The CDR3 region has the DNA TGCAGCGTTGAAGCAGGCAGGCTAGGGGAGCAGTACTTC. Protein sequence: CSVEAGRLGEQYF.

The chain joins TRBV30 to TRBJ1-1; 10 bases match TRBD1. The J segment lost 12 bases and the V segment lost 4 bases, leaving 8 bases of the junction unmatched. Germline assignment: CDR1 GTSNPN and CDR2 SVGIG (reference sequence). The CDR3 runs to 12 residues. CDR3 residues: CAWKGGQGLTFF. CDR3 DNA: TGTGCCTGGAAGGGGGGACAGGGGTTAACTTTCTTT.

The gene calls are TRBV7-8 and TRBJ2-2; no definite D call. Germline CDR1 is SGHVS and CDR2 is FQNEAQ. Trimming took off 3 bases at V and 5 bases at J, with 7 bases between the two ends. This CDR3 region has 13 residues. CDR3 in DNA: TGTGCCAGCAGCTTCTCCCAAACCGGGGAGCTGTTTTTT. Translated: CASSFSQTGELFF.

The chain employs TRBV19 and TRBJ1-1; D gene unclear. Germline CDR1 and CDR2: LNHDA and SQIVND (reference sequence). This CDR3 comprises 11 residues. Between the trimmed V and J ends, which lost 7 bases and 1 base, there was a span of 4 bases. CDR3 sequence (DNA): TGTGCCAGTAACGGGAACACTGAAGCTTTCTTT. Amino acids: CASNGNTEAFF.

The V call is TRBV5-8, the J call TRBJ2-7; D ambiguous. There are 14 residues in the CDR3. Germline values: CDR1 SGHTS, CDR2 YDEGEE. Trimming removed 4 bases at V and 2 bases at J, with 13 bases between. This chain's CDR3 is CASSKSRVTYEQYF. CDR3 nucleotides: TGTGCCAGCAGCAAAAGCCGGGTCACCTACGAGCAGTACTTC. Full variable domain (rest looked up from reference TRBV5-8 and TRBJ2-7): EAGVTQSPTHLIKTRGQQATLRCSPISGHTSVYWYQQALGLGLQFLLWYDEGEERNRGNFPPRFSGRQFPNYSSELNVNALELEDSALYLCASSKSRVTYEQYFGPGTRLTVT.

This sequence joins TRBV28 and TRBJ2-5; 10 bases align to TRBD1. The junction had 7 bases not matched to a gene; V was cut back by 7 bases and J by 5 bases. The CDR3 is 14 residues long. Germline V gene sequence: CDR1 MDHEN, CDR2 SYDVKM. As DNA, the CDR3 is TGTGCCAGCACCTCAACGGGACAGGGGGAGACCCAGTACTTC. Translation gives CASTSTGQGETQYF.

The genes are TRBV5-1 and TRBJ2-3; TRBD1 matches 7 bases. Germline V gene sequence: CDR1 SGHRS, CDR2 YFSETQ. The V segment lost 4 bases and the J segment 0 bases; nucleotides outside the gene matches: 8. This CDR3 has 16 residues. CDR3 residues: CASSPGQVSSTDTQYF. The CDR3 bases are TGCGCCAGCAGCCCCGGACAGGTCTCAAGCACAGATACGCAGTATTTT.

Remarks on this clone: One end of the junction is discordant with germline, which a read error may explain. V gene TRBV2 combines with J gene TRBJ2-7; possibly TRBD2 for D (5 bases). The CDR3 length is 14 residues. CDR1 and CDR2 from the germline V gene are SNHLY and FYNNEI. The CDR3 DNA is TGTGCCAGCAGCGAAGGAGGCACTTCCTACGAGCAGTACTTC. Its translation: CASSEGGTSYEQYF. Full variable domain (missing parts from reference TRBV2 and TRBJ2-7): EPEVTQTPSHQVTQMGQEVILRCVPISNHLYFYWYRQILGQKVEFLVSFYNNEISEKSEIFDDQFSVERPDGSNFTLKIRSTKLEDSAMYFCASSEGGTSYEQYFGPGTRLTVT.

This sequence joins TRBV30 and TRBJ2-7, with a tentative D call TRBD1 (5 bases). V was cut by 2 bases and J by 2 bases, with 10 bases left in between. Germline loops: CDR1 GTSNPN, CDR2 SVGIG (reference sequence). The CDR3 has 13 amino acids. The CDR3 DNA reads as TGTGCCTGGAGTTCAGGGATCACCTACGAGCAGTACTTC. It yields the protein CAWSSGITYEQYF.

J is TRBJ1-1 and V is TRBV30, with 7 bases lining up with TRBD1. CDR3 length equals 13 residues. The trim removed 1 base at V and 4 bases at J, leaving 3 bases unmatched. The germline V gene encodes CDR1 GTSNPN and CDR2 SVGIG (reference sequence). CDR3 bases: TGTGCCTGGAGTGCTAACAGGGGCACTGAAGCTTTCTTT. This codes for CAWSANRGTEAFF.